The T cell receptor beta chain described here comes from a study of blood T cells in healthy people across ages. Study-wide findings and caveats: Researchers deemed the diversity estimates from one million T cells underestimates. With donor CMV status unknown, expanded clonotype changes were possibly confounded.

A note on this clonotype: The antigen is unknown.

PBMCs, at least 6.5 million per sample, were isolated. CDR3 length equals 12 residues. Germline V lookup: CDR1 DFQATT, CDR2 SNEGSKA (reference sequence). The germline V and J ends were trimmed by 5 bases and 5 bases, with 12 bases remaining between them. Using a J-beta primer mix together with a sample-barcoded 5' primer, a second PCR was run for roughly 6 to 12 cycles. CDR3-containing paired-end reads numbering at least 2.5 million came from each sample. TCRdb called the 5' RACE reads again in MiXCR, with one record for every CDR3 protein. There are some 1.7 million distinct CDR3 sequences in the sample; approximately 30% occur only once, and roughly 8% lies in the top ten.

This chain joins TRBV20-1 and TRBJ2-5; D is perhaps TRBD1 (6 bases). The sequencing sample was made of blood. This receptor was obtained from a woman aged 30 to 39 in good health. CDR3 region: CSAHYRVETQYF. Here the CDR3 DNA reads TGCAGTGCTCATTACAGGGTCGAGACCCAGTACTTC.